This TCR beta chain was found in a study of response to subunit inactivated influenza vaccine. Regarding the study as a whole: Only a handful of new T cells, the authors suggested, are recruited with each seasonal influenza vaccination.

The V gene lost 0 bases and the J gene lost 3 bases, with 9 bases spanning the gap. The germline V gene has CDR1 LNHNV and CDR2 YYDKDF (reference sequence). The CDR3 is 15 amino acids. There are a few counts of this clonotype. Its cognate antigen is unknown. In TCRdb, the RT-PCR reads were re-called with MiXCR into one record per CDR3 protein. The top ten hold roughly 6.4% of the sample, which has hundreds of thousands of distinct CDR3 sequences, about 14% seen once. Sequences were derived from PBMCs from blood, sampled less than 15 days before vaccination. V gene TRBV15 combines with J gene TRBJ1-3; weak D call: TRBD1 (5 bases). This TCR was recovered from a man aged 50 to 60 who received an inactivated influenza vaccine. CDR3 region: CATSRDSQGGNTIYF. CDR3 coding DNA: TGTGCCACCAGCAGAGATAGCCAGGGTGGAAACACCATATATTTT. The variable domain in full, completed from reference TRBV15 and TRBJ1-3, reads DAMVIQNPRYQVTQFGKPVTLSCSQTLNHNVMYWYQQKSSQAPKLLFHYYDKDFNNEADTPDNFQSRRPNTSFCFLDIRSPGLGDTAMYLCATSRDSQGGNTIYFGEGSWLTVV.